This T cell receptor beta chain appears in the sequencing data of a study of blood T cell repertoires in COVID-19. Study-level information: From the United States, Italy and Spain came samples of acute and convalescent COVID-19. PBMCs, B-cell-depleted T cells, or T cells provided the cDNA or gDNA that made up the material.

Looked up from germline, CDR1 is SGHDT and CDR2 is YYEEEE. Trimming stripped 3 bases from V and 6 bases from J, with 16 bases between. The CDR3 runs to 14 residues. Sequenced by immunoSEQ multiplex PCR; TCRdb stores in-frame clones only, minus some. The repertoire consists of approximately 170,000 clones, with about 80% occurring once and the leading ten covering about 11%. This sequence was found in a man aged 65-85 years with active or convalescent COVID-19. The specimen was peripheral blood. The V and J genes are TRBV5-6 and TRBJ2-7; D remains ambiguous. The CDR3 nucleotides read TGTGCCAGCAGCTCCCCTCGGAGATCCGGCGAGCAGTACTTC. Translating it yields CASSSPRRSGEQYF.